This TCR beta chain emerged from a study of cytomegalovirus exposure and HLA in healthy donors. Findings and caveats of the study: TCR beta sequences reportedly predicted most subjects' HLA-A and HLA-B alleles accurately.

This CDR3 has 13 amino acids. V was shortened by 3 bases and J by 1 base, with 9 bases between the two germline ends. Germline V gene data show CDR1 as GTSNPN and CDR2 as SVGIG (reference sequence). In the PCR, 60 Vbeta and 13 Jbeta primers were used. The table came from immunoSEQ multiplex PCR; TCRdb's copy has only in-frame clones and leaves some out. The data show around 140,000 clones, around four fifths seen once. This clone was observed a few times. Antigen specificity is unknown. The donors (healthy individuals) were bone marrow donors. The material sequenced was PBMCs. The TCR comes from a male donor in good health and CMV-seronegative. The chain carries TRBV30 and TRBJ1-1, with D maybe TRBD1 (6 bases). CDR3 sequence (DNA): TGTGCCTGGAGCAGGGGCCCGAACACTGAAGCTTTCTTT. This sequence encodes CAWSRGPNTEAFF.